These T cell receptor beta chains were read from a single sample in a study of long-term antiretroviral therapy in people with HIV. The method was immunoSEQ multiplex PCR; TCRdb's version includes in-frame clones alone and lacks a portion of them. The table includes 25,000 to 30,000 clones, 75% to 85% detected once. Sequences were derived from unsorted PBMCs, sampled 2.9 years after starting antiretroviral therapy. These receptors were collected from a man aged 50-60 years with HIV. CDR3s include the opening cysteine and the closing phenylalanine or tryptophan. The D gene is left open where the match is weak. Size is omitted from some rows. Given values are once, few, many or a class for expanded clones.

v_call: TRBV7-3
cdr3_length: 14
d_call: TRBD1
j_call: TRBJ2-2
clone_size: .
cdr3_aa: CASRTGANTGELFF
cdr3_nt: TGTGCCAGCCGGACAGGGGCGAACACCGGGGAGCTGTTTTTT

v_call: TRBV18
cdr3_length: 16
d_call: .
j_call: TRBJ2-4
clone_size: .
cdr3_aa: CASSPLTQALENIQYF
cdr3_nt: TGTGCCAGCTCACCCCTTACCCAGGCGCTAGAAAACATTCAGTACTTC

v_call: TRBV5-1
cdr3_length: 15
d_call: .
j_call: TRBJ2-3
clone_size: .
cdr3_aa: CASNLGTGSTDTQYF
cdr3_nt: TGCGCCAGCAACCTTGGAACAGGAAGCACAGATACGCAGTATTTT

v_call: TRBV28
cdr3_length: 17
d_call: TRBD2
j_call: TRBJ2-2
clone_size: .
cdr3_aa: CASSLRLAGYSAGELFF
cdr3_nt: TGTGCCAGCAGTTTAAGACTAGCGGGGTATTCGGCCGGGGAGCTGTTTTTT

v_call: TRBV28
cdr3_length: 15
d_call: TRBD1
j_call: TRBJ1-5
clone_size: few
cdr3_aa: CASSPTGVRNQPQHF
cdr3_nt: TGTGCCAGCAGTCCCACAGGGGTCCGCAATCAGCCCCAGCATTTT

v_call: TRBV30
cdr3_length: 14
d_call: .
j_call: TRBJ2-7
clone_size: .
cdr3_aa: CAWNPPQGGYEQYF
cdr3_nt: TGTGCCTGGAATCCCCCTCAGGGGGGCTACGAGCAGTACTTC

v_call: TRBV6-5
cdr3_length: 15
d_call: .
j_call: TRBJ1-2
clone_size: .
cdr3_aa: CASSLGGGYNYGYTF
cdr3_nt: TGTGCCAGCAGTCTCGGTGGGGGATACAACTATGGCTACACCTTC

v_call: TRBV7-2
cdr3_length: 14
d_call: .
j_call: TRBJ1-1
clone_size: .
cdr3_aa: CASSPIWGYTEAFF
cdr3_nt: TGTGCCAGCAGCCCGATTTGGGGGTACACTGAAGCTTTCTTT

v_call: TRBV2
cdr3_length: 15
d_call: .
j_call: TRBJ2-3
clone_size: .
cdr3_aa: CASSEGGPLTDTQYF
cdr3_nt: TGTGCCAGCAGTGAAGGGGGTCCCCTCACAGATACGCAGTATTTT

v_call: TRBV18
cdr3_length: 16
d_call: TRBD1
j_call: TRBJ1-4
clone_size: .
cdr3_aa: CASSPRQGETNEKLFF
cdr3_nt: TGTGCCAGCTCACCGCGACAGGGGGAGACTAATGAAAAACTGTTTTTT

v_call: TRBV7-9
cdr3_length: 13
d_call: .
j_call: TRBJ2-3
clone_size: few
cdr3_aa: CASSLAGLDTQYF
cdr3_nt: TGTGCCAGCAGCTTAGCGGGGCTAGATACGCAGTATTTT

v_call: TRBV6-5
cdr3_length: 15
d_call: .
j_call: TRBJ1-3
clone_size: .
cdr3_aa: CASSYAPRSGNTIYF
cdr3_nt: TGTGCCAGCAGTTACGCGCCCCGCTCTGGAAACACCATATATTTT

v_call: TRBV18
cdr3_length: 14
d_call: .
j_call: TRBJ1-5
clone_size: .
cdr3_aa: CASSSTDSNQPQHF
cdr3_nt: TGTGCCAGCTCATCGACTGACAGCAATCAGCCCCAGCATTTT

v_call: TRBV9
cdr3_length: 13
d_call: .
j_call: TRBJ1-6
clone_size: .
cdr3_aa: CASKSSYNSPLHF
cdr3_nt: TGTGCCAGCAAGAGCTCCTATAATTCACCCCTCCACTTT

v_call: TRBV2
cdr3_length: 14
d_call: .
j_call: TRBJ1-1
clone_size: .
cdr3_aa: CASSSTGEVTEAFF
cdr3_nt: TGTGCCAGCAGCTCTACTGGGGAGGTCACTGAAGCTTTCTTT

v_call: TRBV4-1
cdr3_length: 17
d_call: TRBD2
j_call: TRBJ2-3
clone_size: .
cdr3_aa: CASSQAHSGGSTDTQYF
cdr3_nt: TGCGCCAGCAGCCAAGCTCATAGCGGGGGGAGCACAGATACGCAGTATTTT

v_call: TRBV6-1
cdr3_length: 14
d_call: .
j_call: TRBJ2-5
clone_size: .
cdr3_aa: CASTRRGPGETQYF
cdr3_nt: TGTGCCAGCACTAGGCGGGGGCCCGGGGAGACCCAGTACTTC

v_call: TRBV7-9
cdr3_length: 15
d_call: .
j_call: TRBJ2-1
clone_size: .
cdr3_aa: CASSPGGGSGNEQFF
cdr3_nt: TGTGCCAGCAGCCCGGGTGGGGGATCGGGCAATGAGCAGTTCTTC

v_call: TRBV28
cdr3_length: 13
d_call: TRBD1
j_call: TRBJ2-7
clone_size: .
cdr3_aa: CASSLGQGYEQYF
cdr3_nt: TGTGCCAGCAGTTTAGGACAGGGGTACGAGCAGTACTTC

v_call: TRBV27
cdr3_length: 13
d_call: .
j_call: TRBJ1-5
clone_size: .
cdr3_aa: CASSLWQDQPQHF
cdr3_nt: TGTGCCAGCAGTTTATGGCAGGACCAGCCCCAGCATTTT

v_call: TRBV10-3
cdr3_length: 15
d_call: TRBD1
j_call: TRBJ1-1
clone_size: .
cdr3_aa: CAILAFRDSNTEAFF
cdr3_nt: TGTGCCATTCTAGCCTTCCGGGACAGCAACACTGAAGCTTTCTTT

v_call: TRBV6-1
cdr3_length: 15
d_call: .
j_call: TRBJ2-2
clone_size: medium-sized
cdr3_aa: CASNVRGAGTGELFF
cdr3_nt: TGTGCCAGCAATGTCAGGGGCGCGGGCACCGGGGAGCTGTTTTTT

v_call: TRBV7-3
cdr3_length: 15
d_call: .
j_call: TRBJ2-1
clone_size: .
cdr3_aa: CASSSTPYPYNEQFF
cdr3_nt: TGTGCCAGCAGCTCCACCCCCTACCCGTACAATGAGCAGTTCTTC

v_call: TRBV7-3
cdr3_length: 15
d_call: .
j_call: TRBJ2-7
clone_size: .
cdr3_aa: CASSLLGGPSYEQYF
cdr3_nt: TGTGCCAGCAGCTTACTGGGAGGTCCCTCCTACGAGCAGTACTTC

v_call: TRBV4-1
cdr3_length: 18
d_call: TRBD2
j_call: TRBJ2-1
clone_size: .
cdr3_aa: CASSQEGVAGGPINEQFF
cdr3_nt: TGCGCCAGCAGCCAAGAAGGGGTAGCGGGGGGGCCAATTAATGAGCAGTTCTTC

v_call: TRBV7-2
cdr3_length: 13
d_call: .
j_call: TRBJ2-5
clone_size: .
cdr3_aa: CASSILPQETQYF
cdr3_nt: TGTGCCAGCAGCATATTGCCCCAAGAGACCCAGTACTTC

v_call: TRBV29-1
cdr3_length: 12
d_call: .
j_call: TRBJ1-5
clone_size: .
cdr3_aa: CSVGAGNQPQHF
cdr3_nt: TGCAGCGTTGGGGCAGGGAATCAGCCCCAGCATTTT

v_call: TRBV4-1
cdr3_length: 15
d_call: TRBD2
j_call: TRBJ2-1
clone_size: .
cdr3_aa: CASSQRTRRDNEQFF
cdr3_nt: TGCGCCAGCAGCCAGAGGACTAGGCGCGACAATGAGCAGTTCTTC

v_call: TRBV9
cdr3_length: 14
d_call: .
j_call: TRBJ1-4
clone_size: once
cdr3_aa: CASSAAVSNEKLFF
cdr3_nt: TGTGCCAGCAGCGCCGCGGTATCTAATGAAAAACTGTTTTTT

v_call: TRBV2
cdr3_length: 13
d_call: .
j_call: TRBJ1-2
clone_size: .
cdr3_aa: CARPRGGDYGYTF
cdr3_nt: TGTGCCAGACCAAGGGGAGGCGACTATGGCTACACCTTC

v_call: TRBV28
cdr3_length: 15
d_call: TRBD1
j_call: TRBJ2-7
clone_size: .
cdr3_aa: CASSFPGTATYEQYF
cdr3_nt: TGTGCCAGCAGTTTCCCGGGGACAGCTACCTACGAGCAGTACTTC

v_call: TRBV19
cdr3_length: 14
d_call: .
j_call: TRBJ1-1
clone_size: .
cdr3_aa: CASRTTQMNTEAFF
cdr3_nt: TGTGCCAGTAGAACCACACAGATGAACACTGAAGCTTTCTTT

v_call: TRBV6-5
cdr3_length: 13
d_call: .
j_call: TRBJ2-3
clone_size: few
cdr3_aa: CASSLGGTDTQYF
cdr3_nt: TGTGCCAGCAGTCTCGGGGGCACAGATACGCAGTATTTT

v_call: TRBV28
cdr3_length: 14
d_call: .
j_call: TRBJ1-2
clone_size: .
cdr3_aa: CASSPTVETYGYTF
cdr3_nt: TGTGCCAGCAGCCCGACAGTCGAAACCTATGGCTACACCTTC

v_call: TRBV2
cdr3_length: 15
d_call: .
j_call: TRBJ1-2
clone_size: few
cdr3_aa: CASSRGRLTNYGYTF
cdr3_nt: TGTGCCAGCTCCCGGGGACGCCTCACTAACTATGGCTACACCTTC

v_call: TRBV7-8
cdr3_length: 15
d_call: TRBD1
j_call: TRBJ1-1
clone_size: .
cdr3_aa: CASKFSGQMNTEAFF
cdr3_nt: TGTGCCAGCAAATTCTCGGGACAGATGAACACTGAAGCTTTCTTT

v_call: TRBV2
cdr3_length: 13
d_call: .
j_call: TRBJ1-2
clone_size: few
cdr3_aa: CASKVEGLSGYTF
cdr3_nt: TGTGCCAGCAAGGTAGAAGGGCTATCTGGCTACACCTTC

v_call: TRBV28
cdr3_length: 14
d_call: TRBD2
j_call: TRBJ2-3
clone_size: few
cdr3_aa: CASSLGGRTDTQYF
cdr3_nt: TGTGCCAGCAGTTTGGGGGGGAGGACAGATACGCAGTATTTT

v_call: TRBV28
cdr3_length: 12
d_call: .
j_call: TRBJ2-7
clone_size: .
cdr3_aa: CAGSKWSYEQYF
cdr3_nt: TGTGCCGGCAGTAAGTGGTCCTACGAGCAGTACTTC

v_call: TRBV5-1
cdr3_length: 13
d_call: .
j_call: TRBJ1-1
clone_size: .
cdr3_aa: CASTRGENTEAFF
cdr3_nt: TGCGCCAGCACCAGGGGCGAGAACACTGAAGCTTTCTTT

v_call: TRBV7-2
cdr3_length: 14
d_call: .
j_call: TRBJ2-7
clone_size: .
cdr3_aa: CASSLDAGSYEQYF
cdr3_nt: TGTGCCAGCAGCTTAGACGCAGGGTCCTACGAGCAGTACTTC

v_call: TRBV7-9
cdr3_length: 18
d_call: .
j_call: TRBJ2-6
clone_size: .
cdr3_aa: CASSLEVAISAGANVLTF
cdr3_nt: TGTGCCAGCAGCTTAGAGGTAGCTATCTCTGCTGGGGCCAACGTCCTGACTTTC

v_call: TRBV19
cdr3_length: 13
d_call: .
j_call: TRBJ1-2
clone_size: few
cdr3_aa: CASSTGLDYGYTF
cdr3_nt: TGTGCCAGTAGTACGGGGCTGGACTATGGCTACACCTTC

v_call: TRBV28
cdr3_length: 15
d_call: TRBD1
j_call: TRBJ1-6
clone_size: .
cdr3_aa: CASNIGTGYNSPLHF
cdr3_nt: TGTGCCAGCAATATTGGGACAGGCTATAATTCACCCCTCCACTTT

v_call: TRBV7-9
cdr3_length: 15
d_call: TRBD1
j_call: TRBJ1-4
clone_size: once
cdr3_aa: CASSSTGASNEKLFF
cdr3_nt: TGTGCCAGCAGCTCCACAGGGGCCTCGAATGAAAAACTGTTTTTT

v_call: TRBV19
cdr3_length: 14
d_call: .
j_call: TRBJ2-7
clone_size: .
cdr3_aa: CASSPRDGSYEQYF
cdr3_nt: TGTGCCAGTAGTCCACGGGACGGGTCCTACGAGCAGTACTTC

v_call: TRBV28
cdr3_length: 17
d_call: TRBD1
j_call: TRBJ2-7
clone_size: .
cdr3_aa: CASSSTTVDRGSYEQYF
cdr3_nt: TGTGCCAGCAGTTCAACCACTGTGGACAGGGGCTCCTACGAGCAGTACTTC

v_call: TRBV9
cdr3_length: 13
d_call: .
j_call: TRBJ1-1
clone_size: .
cdr3_aa: CASSPAWGSEAFF
cdr3_nt: TGTGCCAGCAGTCCCGCATGGGGCTCTGAAGCTTTCTTT

v_call: TRBV28
cdr3_length: 18
d_call: TRBD1
j_call: TRBJ1-6
clone_size: .
cdr3_aa: CASGKIQGFASYNSPLHF
cdr3_nt: TGTGCCAGCGGTAAAATACAGGGGTTTGCCTCCTATAATTCACCCCTCCACTTT

v_call: TRBV18
cdr3_length: 16
d_call: TRBD1
j_call: TRBJ1-3
clone_size: few
cdr3_aa: CASSPGTVNSGNTIYF
cdr3_nt: TGTGCCAGCTCACCAGGGACAGTGAACTCTGGAAACACCATATATTTT

v_call: TRBV7-8
cdr3_length: 15
d_call: TRBD2
j_call: TRBJ2-7
clone_size: .
cdr3_aa: CASSFGTTHRWEQYF
cdr3_nt: TGTGCCAGCAGCTTCGGGACTACCCACCGCTGGGAGCAGTACTTC

v_call: TRBV19
cdr3_length: 15
d_call: TRBD1
j_call: TRBJ1-4
clone_size: .
cdr3_aa: CASAGLDRGGEKLFF
cdr3_nt: TGTGCCAGTGCGGGTTTGGACAGGGGAGGTGAAAAACTGTTTTTT

v_call: TRBV14
cdr3_length: 13
d_call: .
j_call: TRBJ1-1
clone_size: few
cdr3_aa: CASSQNRYTEAFF
cdr3_nt: TGTGCCAGCAGCCAAAACAGGTACACTGAAGCTTTCTTT

v_call: TRBV10-3
cdr3_length: 12
d_call: TRBD1
j_call: TRBJ2-7
clone_size: few
cdr3_aa: CASGQVSYEQYF
cdr3_nt: TGTGCCAGCGGACAGGTCTCCTACGAGCAGTACTTC

v_call: TRBV7-8
cdr3_length: 16
d_call: .
j_call: TRBJ1-5
clone_size: .
cdr3_aa: CASSLTRTVSNQPQHF
cdr3_nt: TGTGCCAGCAGCCTTACCCGGACAGTTAGCAATCAGCCCCAGCATTTT

v_call: TRBV5-1
cdr3_length: 15
d_call: TRBD2
j_call: TRBJ2-7
clone_size: .
cdr3_aa: CASSLGSGGPYEQYF
cdr3_nt: TGCGCCAGCAGCTTAGGTAGCGGGGGCCCCTACGAGCAGTACTTC

v_call: TRBV13
cdr3_length: 15
d_call: TRBD1
j_call: TRBJ1-2
clone_size: .
cdr3_aa: CASSGRDRLWEGYTF
cdr3_nt: TGTGCCAGCAGCGGTAGGGACAGGCTATGGGAGGGCTACACCTTC

v_call: TRBV10-1
cdr3_length: 12
d_call: .
j_call: TRBJ2-1
clone_size: .
cdr3_aa: CASSGAPNEQFF
cdr3_nt: TGCGCCAGCAGTGGGGCCCCGAATGAGCAGTTCTTC

v_call: TRBV10-3
cdr3_length: 13
d_call: .
j_call: TRBJ1-1
clone_size: once
cdr3_aa: CAIRDLAGTEAFF
cdr3_nt: TGTGCCATCAGGGACCTGGCGGGAACTGAAGCTTTCTTT

v_call: TRBV7-9
cdr3_length: 12
d_call: .
j_call: TRBJ2-7
clone_size: .
cdr3_aa: CASSSPEYEQYF
cdr3_nt: TGTGCCAGCAGCTCCCCCGAGTACGAGCAGTACTTC